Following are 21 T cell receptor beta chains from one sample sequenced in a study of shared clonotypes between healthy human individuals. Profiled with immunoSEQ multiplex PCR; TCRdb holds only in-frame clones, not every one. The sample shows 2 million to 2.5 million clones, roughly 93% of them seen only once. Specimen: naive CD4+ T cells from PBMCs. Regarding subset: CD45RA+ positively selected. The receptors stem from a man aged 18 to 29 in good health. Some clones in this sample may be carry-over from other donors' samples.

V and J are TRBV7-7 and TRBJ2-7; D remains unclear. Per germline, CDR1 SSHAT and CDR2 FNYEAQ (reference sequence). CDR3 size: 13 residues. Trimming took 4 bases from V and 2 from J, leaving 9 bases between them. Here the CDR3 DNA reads TGTGCCAGCAGCTCAGTATTGGCCTACGAGCAGTACTTC. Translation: CASSSVLAYEQYF. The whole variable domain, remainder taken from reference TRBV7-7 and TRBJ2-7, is GAGVSQSPRYKVTKRGQDVTLRCDPISSHATLYWYQQALGQGPEFLTYFNYEAQPDKSGLPSDRFSAERPEGSISTLTIQRTEQRDSAMYRCASSSVLAYEQYFGPGTRLTVT.

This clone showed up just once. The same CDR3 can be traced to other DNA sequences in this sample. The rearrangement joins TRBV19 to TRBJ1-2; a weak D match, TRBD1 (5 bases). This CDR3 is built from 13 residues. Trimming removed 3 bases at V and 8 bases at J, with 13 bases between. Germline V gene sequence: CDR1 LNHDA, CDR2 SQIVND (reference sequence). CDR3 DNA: TGTGCCAGTAGTATTTGGGGGATTGGAGGCTACACCTTC. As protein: CASSIWGIGGYTF.

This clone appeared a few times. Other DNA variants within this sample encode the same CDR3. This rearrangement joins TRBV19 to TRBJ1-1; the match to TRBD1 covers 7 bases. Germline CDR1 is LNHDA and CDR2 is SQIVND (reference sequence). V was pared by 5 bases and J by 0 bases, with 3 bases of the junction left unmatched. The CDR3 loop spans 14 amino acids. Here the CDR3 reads CASSGTGVNTEAFF. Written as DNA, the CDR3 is TGTGCCAGTAGTGGAACAGGGGTGAACACTGAAGCTTTCTTT.

This CDR3 reads CASSLFPPDATGELFF. The CDR3 region has the DNA TGTGCCAGCAGCTTGTTTCCCCCTGACGCCACCGGGGAGCTGTTTTTT. The J gene is TRBJ2-2, the V gene TRBV7-3; D gene ambiguous. CDR3 length equals 16 residues. V shed 3 bases and J shed 4 bases, with 15 bases lying between them. CDR1 is SGHTA, CDR2 FQGTGA, per germline.

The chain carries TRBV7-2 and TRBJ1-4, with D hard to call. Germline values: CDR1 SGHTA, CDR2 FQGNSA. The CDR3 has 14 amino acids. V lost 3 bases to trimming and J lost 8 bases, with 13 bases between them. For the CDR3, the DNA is TGTGCCAGCAGCTTCGGTAGACAACGGGAAAAACTGTTTTTT. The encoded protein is CASSFGRQREKLFF.

The CDR3 spells CASSLSTGGLQTQYF. The CDR3 DNA sequence: TGTGCCAGCAGCTTAAGTACGGGAGGGCTACAGACCCAGTACTTC. The V gene is TRBV7-3, the J gene TRBJ2-5, with 8 bases fitting TRBD2. This CDR3 has 15 amino acids. The germline V gene has CDR1 SGHTA and CDR2 FQGTGA. The junction had 7 bases not matched to a gene; V was cut back by 1 base and J by 6 bases. Together with reference TRBV7-3 and TRBJ2-5, the CDR3 gives the full variable domain: GAGVSQTPSNKVTEKGKYVELRCDPISGHTALYWYRQSLGQGPEFLIYFQGTGAADDSGLPNDRFFAVRPEGSVSTLKIQRTERGDSAVYLCASSLSTGGLQTQYFGPGTRLLVL.

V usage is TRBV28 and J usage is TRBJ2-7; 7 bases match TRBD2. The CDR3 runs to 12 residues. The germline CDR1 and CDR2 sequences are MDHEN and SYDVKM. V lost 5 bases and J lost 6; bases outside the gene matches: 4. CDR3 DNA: TGTGCCAGCAGTCAGACTAGCACCGAGCAGTACTTC. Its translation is CASSQTSTEQYF.

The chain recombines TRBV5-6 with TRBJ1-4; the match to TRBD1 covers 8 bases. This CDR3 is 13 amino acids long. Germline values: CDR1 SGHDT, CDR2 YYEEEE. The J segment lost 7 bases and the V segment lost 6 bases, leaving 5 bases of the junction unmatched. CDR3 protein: CASKSQGVEKLFF. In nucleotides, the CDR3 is TGTGCCAGCAAATCACAGGGGGTTGAAAAACTGTTTTTT.

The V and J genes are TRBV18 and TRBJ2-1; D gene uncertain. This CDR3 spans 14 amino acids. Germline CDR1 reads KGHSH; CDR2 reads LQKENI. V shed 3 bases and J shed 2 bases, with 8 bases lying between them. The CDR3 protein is CASSPPLPYNEQFF. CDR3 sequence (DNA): TGTGCCAGCTCACCGCCTCTACCCTACAATGAGCAGTTCTTC.

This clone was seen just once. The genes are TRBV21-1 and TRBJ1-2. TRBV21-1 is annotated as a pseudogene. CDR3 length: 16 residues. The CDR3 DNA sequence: TGTGCCAGCAGCAAAGGTCGCCCAGGAGACTCCTATGGCTACACCTTC. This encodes CASSKGRPGDSYGYTF.

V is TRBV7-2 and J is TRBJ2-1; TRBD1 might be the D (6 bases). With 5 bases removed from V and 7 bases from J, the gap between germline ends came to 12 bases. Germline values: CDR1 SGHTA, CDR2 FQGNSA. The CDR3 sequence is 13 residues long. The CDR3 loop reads CASSQTGGNEQFF. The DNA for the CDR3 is TGTGCCAGCAGCCAGACAGGAGGTAATGAGCAGTTCTTC. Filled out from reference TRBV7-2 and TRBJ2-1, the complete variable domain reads GAGVSQSPSNKVTEKGKDVELRCDPISGHTALYWYRQSLGQGLEFLIYFQGNSAPDKSGLPSDRFSAERTGGSVSTLTIQRTQQEDSAVYLCASSQTGGNEQFFGPGTRLTVL.

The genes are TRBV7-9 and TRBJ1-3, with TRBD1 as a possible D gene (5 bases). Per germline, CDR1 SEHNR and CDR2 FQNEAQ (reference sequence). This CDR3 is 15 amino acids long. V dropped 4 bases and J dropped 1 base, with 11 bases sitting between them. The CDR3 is CASSSDGGSGNTIYF. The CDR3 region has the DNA TGTGCCAGCAGCTCGGACGGGGGGTCTGGAAACACCATATATTTT.

In nucleotides, the CDR3 is TGTGCCAGCGGGGGACTAGCGGGAGTGGCCGGGGAGCTGTTTTTT. Amino acids: CASGGLAGVAGELFF. This rearrangement joins TRBV7-8 to TRBJ2-2, with 14 bases aligning to TRBD2. The CDR3 covers 15 residues. From germline, CDR1 is SGHVS and CDR2 FQNEAQ. V lost 8 bases, J lost 6 bases, and 5 bases stayed unmatched.

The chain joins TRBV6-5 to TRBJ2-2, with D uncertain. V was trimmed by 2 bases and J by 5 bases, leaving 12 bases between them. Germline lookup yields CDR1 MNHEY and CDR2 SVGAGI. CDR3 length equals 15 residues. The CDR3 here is CASSYQLRRTGELFF. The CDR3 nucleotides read TGTGCCAGCAGTTACCAGTTGCGACGGACCGGGGAGCTGTTTTTT.

Here the CDR3 reads CASSLGQGYGEQYF. DNA of the CDR3: TGTGCCAGCAGCTTAGGGCAGGGATATGGCGAGCAGTACTTC. The chain links TRBV7-2 to TRBJ2-7; D perhaps matches TRBD1 (5 bases). The V gene's germline CDR1 is SGHTA and CDR2 FQGNSA. V was clipped by 1 base and J by 6 bases, with 13 bases between them. The CDR3 runs 14 residues.

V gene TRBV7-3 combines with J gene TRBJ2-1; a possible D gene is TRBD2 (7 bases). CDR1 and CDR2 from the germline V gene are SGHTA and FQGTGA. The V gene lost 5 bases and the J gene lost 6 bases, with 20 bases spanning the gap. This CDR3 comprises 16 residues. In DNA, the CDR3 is TGTGCCAGCAGCCTTAGGTTGGGGGCGGGAGCCAATGAGCAGTTCTTC. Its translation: CASSLRLGAGANEQFF.

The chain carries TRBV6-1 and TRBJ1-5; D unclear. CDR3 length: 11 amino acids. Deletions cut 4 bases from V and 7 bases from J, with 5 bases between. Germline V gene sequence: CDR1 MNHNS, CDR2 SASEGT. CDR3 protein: CASSVEQPQHF. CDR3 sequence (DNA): TGTGCCAGCAGTGTCGAGCAGCCCCAGCATTTT.

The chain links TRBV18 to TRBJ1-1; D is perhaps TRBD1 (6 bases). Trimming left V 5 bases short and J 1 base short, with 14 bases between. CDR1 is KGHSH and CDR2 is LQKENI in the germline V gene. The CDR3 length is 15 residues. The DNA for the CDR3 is TGTGCCAGCTCAAGGGTTGGGACACAGAACACTGAAGCTTTCTTT. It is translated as CASSRVGTQNTEAFF.

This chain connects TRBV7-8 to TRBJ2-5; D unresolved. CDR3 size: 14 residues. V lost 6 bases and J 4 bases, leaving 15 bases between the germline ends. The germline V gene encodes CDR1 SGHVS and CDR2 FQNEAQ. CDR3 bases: TGTGCCAGCAGACCATCCGGCCGGGTAGAGACCCAGTACTTC. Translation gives CASRPSGRVETQYF.

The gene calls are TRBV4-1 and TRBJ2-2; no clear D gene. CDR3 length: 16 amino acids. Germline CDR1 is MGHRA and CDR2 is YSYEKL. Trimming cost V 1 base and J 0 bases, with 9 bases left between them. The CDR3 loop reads CASSQARVTNTGELFF. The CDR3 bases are TGCGCCAGCAGCCAAGCGCGCGTTACGAACACCGGGGAGCTGTTTTTT.

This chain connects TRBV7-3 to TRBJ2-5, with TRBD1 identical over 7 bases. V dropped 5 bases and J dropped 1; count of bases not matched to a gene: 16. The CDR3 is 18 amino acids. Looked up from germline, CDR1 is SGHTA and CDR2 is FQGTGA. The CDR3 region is CASSPWAQTGTSQETQYF. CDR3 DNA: TGTGCCAGCAGCCCCTGGGCTCAGACAGGGACATCCCAAGAGACCCAGTACTTC.